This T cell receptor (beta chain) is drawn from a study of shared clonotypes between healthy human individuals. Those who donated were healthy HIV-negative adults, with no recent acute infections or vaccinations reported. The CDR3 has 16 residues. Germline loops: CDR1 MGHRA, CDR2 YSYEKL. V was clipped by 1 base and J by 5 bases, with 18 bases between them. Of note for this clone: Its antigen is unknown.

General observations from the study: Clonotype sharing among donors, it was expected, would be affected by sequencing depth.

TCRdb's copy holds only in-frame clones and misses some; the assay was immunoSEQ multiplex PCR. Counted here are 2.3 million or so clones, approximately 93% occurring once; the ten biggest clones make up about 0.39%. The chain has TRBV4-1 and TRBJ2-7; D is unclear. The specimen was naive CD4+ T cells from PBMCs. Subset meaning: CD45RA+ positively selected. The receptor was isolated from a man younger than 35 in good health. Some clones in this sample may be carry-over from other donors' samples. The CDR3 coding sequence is TGCGCCAGCAGCCAAGCTTCAACAGACCTTCGGAACGAGCAGTACTTC. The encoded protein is CASSQASTDLRNEQYF.